Listed here are 26 T cell receptor beta chains from one sample, sequenced in a study of cytomegalovirus exposure and HLA in healthy donors. A multiplex PCR was run with 60 Vbeta primers and 13 Jbeta primers. Some clones are missing from TCRdb's copy, which holds only in-frame ones; the method was immunoSEQ multiplex PCR. The table has approximately 110,000 clones, around 70% seen once; the top ten hold roughly 4.2%. Sequencing was performed on PBMCs. The receptors here all came from a middle-aged woman in good health and CMV-seropositive.

The chain carries TRBV6-1 and TRBJ2-7; 8 nucleotides line up with TRBD1. This CDR3 region has 17 residues. V was clipped by 0 bases and J by 1 base; unmatched bases: 8. Per the germline V gene, CDR1 is MNHNS and CDR2 is SASEGT. CDR3 sequence reads: CASSEAMTGARSYEQYF. Written as DNA, the CDR3 is TGTGCCAGCAGTGAAGCGATGACAGGGGCAAGGTCCTACGAGCAGTACTTC.

Points on this clone: Other DNA sequences in the sample encode the same CDR3. The V gene is TRBV7-9, the J gene TRBJ1-1, with TRBD1 matching over 8 bases. This CDR3 is built from 13 residues. Losses at the gene ends were 5 bases for V and 4 bases for J; bases not matched to a gene: 3. Germline CDR1 and CDR2: SEHNR and FQNEAQ (reference sequence). CDR3 sequence (DNA): TGTGCCAGCAGCCCACAGGGGGGCACTGAAGCTTTCTTT. Its translation is CASSPQGGTEAFF.

The chain is built from TRBV28 and TRBJ2-7; weak D call: TRBD1 (6 bases). The CDR3 has 12 residues. Germline-derived CDR1 and CDR2 are MDHEN and SYDVKM. Deletions cut 9 bases from V and 4 bases from J, with 13 bases between. CDR3 residues: CARSYRVYEQYF. The CDR3 DNA reads as TGTGCCAGGTCCTACAGGGTTTACGAGCAGTACTTC.

DNA of the CDR3: TGTGCCAGCAGTTACTCATTCCCGAGGGTCTACGAGCAGTACTTC. Translating it yields CASSYSFPRVYEQYF. The genes are TRBV6-7 and TRBJ2-7; possibly TRBD2 for D (5 bases). TRBV6-7 is an open reading frame, and its role is uncertain. V was shortened by 0 bases and J by 3 bases, with 12 bases between the two germline ends. The CDR3 consists of 15 residues.

This clone was seen just once. This rearrangement joins TRBV19 to TRBJ1-5; 7 nucleotides line up with TRBD1. The CDR3 loop spans 13 amino acids. The germline V gene encodes CDR1 LNHDA and CDR2 SQIVND (reference sequence). Trimming at V came to 4 bases and at J to 9 bases, leaving 6 bases not matched to a gene. The CDR3 nucleotides are TGTGCCAGTAGTAGAGGACAGGATCGGCCCCAGCATTTT. This gives the protein CASSRGQDRPQHF. Looking up the rest from reference TRBV19 and TRBJ1-5 gives the full variable domain: DGGITQSPKYLFRKEGQNVTLSCEQNLNHDAMYWYRQDPGQGLRLIYYSQIVNDFQKGDIAEGYSVSREKKESFPLTVTSAQKNPTAFYLCASSRGQDRPQHFGDGTRLSIL.

The V gene is TRBV7-8, the J gene TRBJ2-7; TRBD1 aligns across 8 bases. The CDR3 totals 14 residues. The germline V gene has CDR1 SGHVS and CDR2 FQNEAQ. The V and J ends lost 5 bases and 1 base, in that order; junction bases with no gene match: 4. CDR3 DNA sequence: TGTGCCAGCAGCCATGACAGGGGATCCTACGAGCAGTACTTC. It encodes CASSHDRGSYEQYF.

The chain couples TRBV18 to TRBJ1-4, with no clear D. Germline CDR1 KGHSH, CDR2 LQKENI. Deletions cut 5 bases from V and 7 bases from J, with 17 bases between. The CDR3 is 15 residues long. The chain's CDR3 is CASSENRDRGEKLFF. The CDR3 DNA sequence: TGTGCCAGCTCAGAGAACAGAGACCGGGGTGAAAAACTGTTTTTT. Variable domain in full (rest from reference TRBV18 and TRBJ1-4): NAGVMQNPRHLVRRRGQEARLRCSPMKGHSHVYWYRQLPEEGLKFMVYLQKENIIDESGMPKERFSAEFPKEGPSILRIQQVVRGDSAAYFCASSENRDRGEKLFFGSGTQLSVL.

The chain is built from TRBV5-1 and TRBJ2-6; 11 bases line up with TRBD1. This CDR3 region has 18 residues. Germline values: CDR1 SGHRS, CDR2 YFSETQ. The V segment lost 0 bases and the J segment 1 base; nucleotides outside the gene matches: 3. As DNA, the CDR3 is TGCGCCAGCAGCTTGGGGGGGACAGGGGGATCTGGGGCCAACGTCCTGACTTTC. Amino acids: CASSLGGTGGSGANVLTF.

A few counts support this clone. CDR3 sequence reads: CASRPWVPRTLQKTNYGYTF. Here the CDR3 DNA reads TGTGCCAGCCGACCCTGGGTCCCCCGAACCCTACAGAAGACTAACTATGGCTACACCTTC. This sequence joins TRBV27 and TRBJ1-2; the D is unclear. Germline V gene data show CDR1 as MNHEY and CDR2 as SMNVEV (reference sequence). This CDR3 has 20 amino acids. V was shortened by 8 bases and J by 0 bases, with 31 bases between the two germline ends.

V gene TRBV15 combines with J gene TRBJ2-6; D possibly corresponds to TRBD1 (6 bases). The CDR3 is 17 residues long. The V gene's germline CDR1 is LNHNV and CDR2 YYDKDF (reference sequence). The germline V and J ends were trimmed by 0 bases and 0 bases, with 9 bases remaining between them. In DNA form, the CDR3 reads TGTGCCACCAGCAGAGACATACAGGGCTCTGGGGCCAACGTCCTGACTTTC. It translates to CATSRDIQGSGANVLTF.

This clone appeared once. Other DNA sequences within the sample encode an identical CDR3. The chain carries TRBV5-1 and TRBJ2-2; D unclear. The CDR3 covers 13 residues. Trimming removed 0 bases at V and 6 bases at J, with 6 bases between. Germline V gene data show CDR1 as SGHRS and CDR2 as YFSETQ. CDR3 bases: TGCGCCAGCAGCTTGGTAGAAGCCGGGGAGCTGTTTTTT. Protein product: CASSLVEAGELFF.

This clone was recorded a few times. J is TRBJ2-1 and V is TRBV18; TRBD1 agrees at 7 bases. Trimming removed 4 bases from V and 7 bases from J; junction bases left unmatched: 7. This CDR3 spans 14 amino acids. Germline-derived CDR1 and CDR2 are KGHSH and LQKENI. CDR3 residues: CASSRPTGLNEQFF. DNA of the CDR3: TGTGCCAGCTCACGCCCGACAGGGTTAAATGAGCAGTTCTTC.

Concerning this clone itself: At one end the junction does not follow the germline gene, possibly because of a read error. The chain has TRBV7-9 and TRBJ1-2; D is uncertain. The CDR3 extends over 11 amino acids. CDR1 and CDR2 (germline): SEHNR, FQNEAQ (reference sequence). The CDR3 DNA reads as TGTTCCAGCAGCTTCGGTTATGGCTACACCTTC. This translates into CSSSFGYGYTF.

This rearrangement joins TRBV28 to TRBJ2-5, with D perhaps matching TRBD2 (6 bases). Germline CDR1 and CDR2: MDHEN and SYDVKM. The V and J ends lost 6 bases and 11 bases respectively, with 16 bases between them. The CDR3 consists of 12 residues. DNA of the CDR3: TGTGCCAGCAGGGAAAATACGGGAGAGCAGTACTTC. Translating gives CASRENTGEQYF.

With regard to this clone: A read error may produce the germline difference seen at one junction end. The V and J genes are TRBV7-7 and TRBJ2-4, with 7 bases aligning to TRBD1. Germline CDR1 SSHAT, CDR2 FNYEAQ (reference sequence). The CDR3 runs to 19 residues. The CDR3 spells CASSLESPGQDQSGDIQYF. Written as DNA, the CDR3 is TGTGCTAGCAGCTTAGAATCCCCTGGACAGGATCAATCCGGGGACATTCAGTACTTC.

V is TRBV4-1 and J is TRBJ2-2; tentative D call: TRBD1 (6 bases). CDR3 size: 15 residues. CDR1 MGHRA and CDR2 YSYEKL come from the germline V gene. Trimming pared 1 base from V and 5 bases from J, leaving 11 bases between. Here the CDR3 reads CASSQGLRGTGELFF. CDR3 bases: TGCGCCAGCAGCCAAGGCCTGAGGGGGACCGGGGAGCTGTTTTTT.

This clone showed up just once. The chain links TRBV6-1 to TRBJ1-4; tentative D call: TRBD1 (5 bases). Germline CDR1 MNHNS, CDR2 SASEGT. Trimming cost V 4 bases and J 3 bases, with 12 bases left between them. The CDR3 extends over 15 amino acids. CDR3 region: CASSGTGGSNEKLFF. CDR3 bases: TGTGCCAGCAGTGGGACCGGGGGTTCTAATGAAAAACTGTTTTTT.

This clone was picked up a small number of times. The chain uses TRBV4-1 and TRBJ1-1; D possibly corresponds to TRBD1 (6 bases). CDR3 length equals 15 residues. Trimming took 1 base from V and 4 from J, leaving 13 bases between them. From germline, CDR1 is MGHRA and CDR2 YSYEKL. This CDR3 reads CASSQGGGRITEAFF. CDR3 coding DNA: TGCGCCAGCAGCCAAGGAGGGGGTCGGATCACTGAAGCTTTCTTT.

The sample holds one count of this clone. The chain employs TRBV5-6 and TRBJ2-7; tentatively, D is TRBD2 (6 bases). The germline V and J ends were trimmed by 4 bases and 6 bases, with 11 bases remaining between them. Germline assignment: CDR1 SGHDT and CDR2 YYEEEE. The CDR3 sequence is 12 residues long. This CDR3 reads CASSLWEAEQYF. The CDR3 DNA reads as TGTGCCAGCAGCCTGTGGGAGGCCGAGCAGTACTTC.

The chain is built from TRBV18 and TRBJ2-3, with TRBD1 matching over 10 bases. The CDR3 is 16 residues long. V lost 3 bases to trimming and J lost 1 base; unmatched junction nucleotides: 4. CDR1 is KGHSH and CDR2 is LQKENI in the germline V gene. The CDR3 region is CASSPGTGARTDTQYF. DNA for the CDR3: TGTGCCAGCTCACCCGGGACAGGGGCCCGCACAGATACGCAGTATTTT.

This clone was seen a single time. This chain connects TRBV7-2 to TRBJ1-2; no reliable D call. V dropped 1 base and J dropped 4 bases, with 10 bases sitting between them. The CDR3 sequence is 14 residues long. Germline V gives CDR1 SGHTA, CDR2 FQGNSA. This CDR3 is CASSLGSVVYGYTF. Written as DNA, the CDR3 is TGTGCCAGCAGCTTAGGATCGGTTGTCTATGGCTACACCTTC.

This clone has just a few counts. The genes are TRBV19 and TRBJ2-7; 8 bases fit TRBD1. This CDR3 comprises 13 residues. Germline CDR1 and CDR2: LNHDA and SQIVND (reference sequence). The junction had 5 bases not matched to a gene; V was cut back by 5 bases and J by 5 bases. The CDR3: CASSGRTGNEQYF. In DNA, the CDR3 is TGTGCCAGTAGTGGTCGGACAGGGAACGAGCAGTACTTC. The full variable domain, with the rest looked up from reference TRBV19 and TRBJ2-7, is DGGITQSPKYLFRKEGQNVTLSCEQNLNHDAMYWYRQDPGQGLRLIYYSQIVNDFQKGDIAEGYSVSREKKESFPLTVTSAQKNPTAFYLCASSGRTGNEQYFGPGTRLTVT.

This rearrangement joins TRBV6-6 to TRBJ1-1, with 8 bases matching TRBD1. V shed 7 bases and J 3 bases; nucleotides not matched to a gene: 7. The CDR3 has 14 amino acids. Germline CDR1 is MNHNY and CDR2 is SVGAGI (reference sequence). For the CDR3, the DNA is TGTGCCAGCACCAACCAGGGGGCAGACACTGAAGCTTTCTTT. This sequence encodes CASTNQGADTEAFF.

This sequence joins TRBV6-5 and TRBJ1-1; 9 bases line up with TRBD1. The V segment lost 2 bases and the J segment 4 bases; nucleotides outside the gene matches: 8. The germline V gene encodes CDR1 MNHEY and CDR2 SVGAGI. The CDR3 covers 16 residues. The CDR3 DNA sequence: TGTGCCAGCAGTTACAGCGGGACAGGGATCGGCACTGAAGCTTTCTTT. Its translation is CASSYSGTGIGTEAFF.

This clone occurred a few times. V gene TRBV30 combines with J gene TRBJ2-7; D perhaps matches TRBD1 (5 bases). The length of the CDR3 is 12 residues. In germline, CDR1 is GTSNPN, CDR2 SVGIG (reference sequence). Trimming shortened V by 4 bases and J by 6 bases, and 13 bases separated the two germline ends. The CDR3 nucleotides read TGTGCCTGGAACAAGGGGCAGGTCGAGCAGTACTTC. Its protein product is CAWNKGQVEQYF. The full variable domain, rest sourced from reference TRBV30 and TRBJ2-7, is SQTIHQWPATLVQPVGSPLSLECTVEGTSNPNLYWYRQAAGRGLQLLFYSVGIGQISSEVPQNLSASRPQDRQFILSSKKLLLSDSGFYLCAWNKGQVEQYFGPGTRLTVT.

The genes are TRBV5-4 and TRBJ2-1; TRBD2 aligns across 9 bases. The CDR3 is 14 amino acids. Trimming took 5 bases from V and 4 from J; bases not matched to a gene: 4. Germline V gene sequence: CDR1 SGHNT, CDR2 YYREEE (reference sequence). The CDR3 here is CASRPAGGYNEQFF. DNA of the CDR3: TGTGCCAGCAGGCCAGCGGGGGGTTACAATGAGCAGTTCTTC.